This TCR beta chain was retrieved from a study of T-cell memory formation after mild COVID-19. Overall study context: Clusters were largely donor specific. Study results and caveats: CM and EM subsets held most contracting CD4+ clones; EMRA held CD8+ ones.

Germline assignment: CDR1 DFQATT and CDR2 SNEGSKA (reference sequence). There are 14 residues in the CDR3. Unmatched junction bases numbered 7, after V lost 3 bases and J lost 2 bases. MiXCR, applied by TCRdb to the 5' RACE reads, yields one record per CDR3 protein. The top ten clones hold more than 20% of a sample with about 270,000 distinct CDR3 sequences, about a sixth of them seen once. Regarding this clonotype: Its antigen is as yet unknown.

The chain has TRBV20-1 and TRBJ2-7, with 7 bases lining up with TRBD1. This clonotype was sampled from a man aged 18 to 35 who had mild COVID-19 (a few samples of this study predate the infection). Cell type and time point are not known. Input material: PBMCs or a T cell subset sorted from them (not recorded which). CDR3 in amino acids: CSARNRGNPYEQYV. CDR3 bases: TGCAGTGCTAGGAACAGGGGAAACCCCTACGAGCAGTACGTC.